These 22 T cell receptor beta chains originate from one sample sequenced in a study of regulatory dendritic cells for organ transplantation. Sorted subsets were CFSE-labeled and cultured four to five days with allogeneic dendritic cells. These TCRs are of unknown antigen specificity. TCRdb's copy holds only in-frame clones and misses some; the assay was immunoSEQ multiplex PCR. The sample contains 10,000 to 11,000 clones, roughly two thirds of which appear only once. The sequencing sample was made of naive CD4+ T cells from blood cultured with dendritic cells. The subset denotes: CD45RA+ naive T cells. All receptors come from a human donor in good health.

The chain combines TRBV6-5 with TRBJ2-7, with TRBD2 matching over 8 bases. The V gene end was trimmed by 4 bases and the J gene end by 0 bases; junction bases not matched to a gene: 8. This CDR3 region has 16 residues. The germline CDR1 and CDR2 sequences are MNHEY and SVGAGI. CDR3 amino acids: CASSSLSGGASYEQYF. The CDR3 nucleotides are TGTGCCAGCAGTTCCTTAAGCGGGGGCGCCTCCTACGAGCAGTACTTC.

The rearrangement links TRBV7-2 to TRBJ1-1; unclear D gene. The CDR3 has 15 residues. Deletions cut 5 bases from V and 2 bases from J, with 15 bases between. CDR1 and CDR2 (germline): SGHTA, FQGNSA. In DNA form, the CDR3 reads TGTGCCAGCAGCCGGGTCTCCGAGATTAACACTGAAGCTTTCTTT. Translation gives CASSRVSEINTEAFF.

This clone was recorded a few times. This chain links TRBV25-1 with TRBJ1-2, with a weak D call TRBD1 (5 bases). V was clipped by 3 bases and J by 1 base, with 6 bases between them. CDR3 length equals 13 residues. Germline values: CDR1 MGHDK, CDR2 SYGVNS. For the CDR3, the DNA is TGTGCCAGCAGTGAGACAGTTAACTATGGCTACACCTTC. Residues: CASSETVNYGYTF.

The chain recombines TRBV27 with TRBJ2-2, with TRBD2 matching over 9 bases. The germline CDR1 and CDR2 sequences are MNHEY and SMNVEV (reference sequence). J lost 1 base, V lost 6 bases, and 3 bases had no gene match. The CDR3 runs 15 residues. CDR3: CASSRRGGNTGELFF. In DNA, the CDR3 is TGTGCCAGCAGCCGGCGGGGGGGGAACACCGGGGAGCTGTTTTTT.

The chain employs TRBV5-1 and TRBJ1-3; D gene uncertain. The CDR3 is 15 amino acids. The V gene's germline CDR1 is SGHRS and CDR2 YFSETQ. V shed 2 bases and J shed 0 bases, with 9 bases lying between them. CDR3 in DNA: TGCGCCAGCAGCTTCGACGGAGTCTCTGGAAACACCATATATTTT. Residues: CASSFDGVSGNTIYF.

The CDR3 region is CASSPEDFSTDTQYF. DNA of the CDR3: TGCGCCAGCAGCCCAGAAGACTTTAGCACAGATACGCAGTATTTT. V and J are TRBV5-1 and TRBJ2-3; D is uncertain. This CDR3 has 15 residues. The ends were cut back, 4 bases at V and 0 bases at J, with 12 bases in the middle. Germline lookup yields CDR1 SGHRS and CDR2 YFSETQ.

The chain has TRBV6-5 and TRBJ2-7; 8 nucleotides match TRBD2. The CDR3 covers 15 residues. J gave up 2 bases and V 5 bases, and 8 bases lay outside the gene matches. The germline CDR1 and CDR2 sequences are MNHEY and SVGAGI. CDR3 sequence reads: CASSRTAGLAYEQYF. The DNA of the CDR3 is TGTGCCAGCAGTCGAACTGCGGGACTAGCCTACGAGCAGTACTTC.

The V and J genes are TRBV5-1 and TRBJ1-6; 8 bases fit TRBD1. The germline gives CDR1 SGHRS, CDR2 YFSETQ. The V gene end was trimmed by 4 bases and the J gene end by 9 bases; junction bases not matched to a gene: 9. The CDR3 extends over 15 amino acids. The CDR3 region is CASSPGQGLRSPLHF. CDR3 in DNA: TGCGCCAGCAGCCCCGGACAGGGTTTGCGTTCACCCCTCCACTTT.

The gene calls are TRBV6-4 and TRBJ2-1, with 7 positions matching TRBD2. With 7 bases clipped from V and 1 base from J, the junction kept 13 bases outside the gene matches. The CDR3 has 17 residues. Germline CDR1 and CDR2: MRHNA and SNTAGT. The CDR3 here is CASTPGLPAGSYNEQFF. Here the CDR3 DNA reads TGTGCCAGCACTCCCGGACTCCCAGCGGGGTCCTACAATGAGCAGTTCTTC.

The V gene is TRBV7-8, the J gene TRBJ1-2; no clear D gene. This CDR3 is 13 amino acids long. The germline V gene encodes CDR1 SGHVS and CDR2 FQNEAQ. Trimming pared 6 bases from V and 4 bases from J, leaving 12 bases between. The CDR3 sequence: CASSFGESYGYTF. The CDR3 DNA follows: TGTGCCAGCAGTTTCGGGGAGAGCTATGGCTACACCTTC.

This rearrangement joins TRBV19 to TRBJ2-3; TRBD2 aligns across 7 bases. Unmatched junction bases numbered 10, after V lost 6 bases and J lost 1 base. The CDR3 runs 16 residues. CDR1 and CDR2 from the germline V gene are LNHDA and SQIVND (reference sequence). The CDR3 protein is CASSLRGAGGTDTQYF. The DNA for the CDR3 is TGTGCCAGTAGCCTAAGAGGGGCGGGGGGCACAGATACGCAGTATTTT.

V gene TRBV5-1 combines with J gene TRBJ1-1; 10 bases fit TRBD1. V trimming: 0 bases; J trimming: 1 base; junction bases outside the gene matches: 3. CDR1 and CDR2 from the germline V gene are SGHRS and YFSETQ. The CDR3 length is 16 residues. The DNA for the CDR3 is TGCGCCAGCAGCTTGGGGGGACAGGGGTGGAACACTGAAGCTTTCTTT. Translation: CASSLGGQGWNTEAFF.

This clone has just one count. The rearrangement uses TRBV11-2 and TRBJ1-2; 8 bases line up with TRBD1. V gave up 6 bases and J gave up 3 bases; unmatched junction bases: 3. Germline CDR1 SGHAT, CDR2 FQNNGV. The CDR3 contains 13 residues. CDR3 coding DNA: TGTGCCAGCAGACAGACAGGGGACTATGGCTACACCTTC. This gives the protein CASRQTGDYGYTF.

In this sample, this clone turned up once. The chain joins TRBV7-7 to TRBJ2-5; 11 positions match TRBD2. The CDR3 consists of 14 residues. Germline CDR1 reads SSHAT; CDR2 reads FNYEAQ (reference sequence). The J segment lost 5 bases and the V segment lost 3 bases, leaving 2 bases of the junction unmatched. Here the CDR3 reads CASSLGLAVETQYF. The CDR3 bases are TGTGCCAGCAGCTTGGGACTAGCGGTGGAGACCCAGTACTTC.

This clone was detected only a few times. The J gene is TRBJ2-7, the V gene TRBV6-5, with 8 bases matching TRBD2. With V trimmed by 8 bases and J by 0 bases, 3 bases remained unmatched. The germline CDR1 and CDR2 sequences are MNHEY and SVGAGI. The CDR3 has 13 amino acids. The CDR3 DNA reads TGTGCCAGCCTAGCGGGCCGCTCCTACGAGCAGTACTTC. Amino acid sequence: CASLAGRSYEQYF.

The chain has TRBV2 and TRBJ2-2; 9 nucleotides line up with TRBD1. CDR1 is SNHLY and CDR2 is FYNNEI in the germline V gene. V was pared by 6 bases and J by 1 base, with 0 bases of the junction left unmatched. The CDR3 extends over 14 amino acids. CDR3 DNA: TGTGCCAGCAGGGGACAGGGGAACACCGGGGAGCTGTTTTTT. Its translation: CASRGQGNTGELFF.

CDR3 DNA: TGTGCCAGCGGTAGAGGGACTAGCCCTTACAATGAGCAGTTCTTC. Protein: CASGRGTSPYNEQFF. V and J are TRBV5-6 and TRBJ2-1; TRBD2 matches 9 bases. CDR3 length: 15 amino acids. From germline, CDR1 is SGHDT and CDR2 YYEEEE. Trimming at V came to 7 bases and at J to 4 bases, leaving 9 bases not matched to a gene.

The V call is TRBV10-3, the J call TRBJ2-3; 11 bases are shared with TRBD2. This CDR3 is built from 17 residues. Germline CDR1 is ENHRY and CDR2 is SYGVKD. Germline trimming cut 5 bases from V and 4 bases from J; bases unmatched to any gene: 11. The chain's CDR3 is CAISFQASGGSADTQYF. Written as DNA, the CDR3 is TGTGCCATCAGTTTCCAGGCTAGCGGGGGGAGTGCAGATACGCAGTATTTT.

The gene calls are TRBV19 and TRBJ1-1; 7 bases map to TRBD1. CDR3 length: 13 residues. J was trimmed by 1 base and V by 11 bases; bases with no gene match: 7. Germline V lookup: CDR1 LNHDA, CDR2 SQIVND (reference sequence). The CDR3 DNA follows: TGTGCCTCCTGGGGACAGCGGAACACTGAAGCTTTCTTT. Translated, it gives CASWGQRNTEAFF. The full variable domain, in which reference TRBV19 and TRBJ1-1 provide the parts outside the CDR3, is DGGITQSPKYLFRKEGQNVTLSCEQNLNHDAMYWYRQDPGQGLRLIYYSQIVNDFQKGDIAEGYSVSREKKESFPLTVTSAQKNPTAFYLCASWGQRNTEAFFGQGTRLTVV.

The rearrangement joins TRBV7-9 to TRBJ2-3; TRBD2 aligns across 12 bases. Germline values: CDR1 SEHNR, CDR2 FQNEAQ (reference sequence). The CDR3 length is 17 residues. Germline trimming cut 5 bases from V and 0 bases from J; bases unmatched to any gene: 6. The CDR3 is CASSTRTSGVSTDTQYF. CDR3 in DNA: TGTGCCAGCAGCACCAGGACTAGCGGGGTGAGCACAGATACGCAGTATTTT.

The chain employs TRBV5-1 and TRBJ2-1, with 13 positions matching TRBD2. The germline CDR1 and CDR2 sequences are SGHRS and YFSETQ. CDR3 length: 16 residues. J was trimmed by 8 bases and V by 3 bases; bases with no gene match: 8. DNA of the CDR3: TGCGCCAGCAGCTGGACCGGGACTAGCGGGGTAGATGAGCAGTTCTTC. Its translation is CASSWTGTSGVDEQFF. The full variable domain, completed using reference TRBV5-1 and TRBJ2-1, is KAGVTQTPRYLIKTRGQQVTLSCSPISGHRSVSWYQQTPGQGLQFLFEYFSETQRNKGNFPGRFSGRQFSNSRSEMNVSTLELGDSALYLCASSWTGTSGVDEQFFGPGTRLTVL.

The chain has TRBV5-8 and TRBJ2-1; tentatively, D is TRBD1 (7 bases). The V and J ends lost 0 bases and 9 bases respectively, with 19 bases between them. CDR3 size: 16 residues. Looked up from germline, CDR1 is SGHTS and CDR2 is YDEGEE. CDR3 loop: CASSLALTGLGGEQFF. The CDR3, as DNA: TGTGCCAGCAGCTTGGCCCTGACAGGGTTGGGGGGTGAGCAGTTCTTC.